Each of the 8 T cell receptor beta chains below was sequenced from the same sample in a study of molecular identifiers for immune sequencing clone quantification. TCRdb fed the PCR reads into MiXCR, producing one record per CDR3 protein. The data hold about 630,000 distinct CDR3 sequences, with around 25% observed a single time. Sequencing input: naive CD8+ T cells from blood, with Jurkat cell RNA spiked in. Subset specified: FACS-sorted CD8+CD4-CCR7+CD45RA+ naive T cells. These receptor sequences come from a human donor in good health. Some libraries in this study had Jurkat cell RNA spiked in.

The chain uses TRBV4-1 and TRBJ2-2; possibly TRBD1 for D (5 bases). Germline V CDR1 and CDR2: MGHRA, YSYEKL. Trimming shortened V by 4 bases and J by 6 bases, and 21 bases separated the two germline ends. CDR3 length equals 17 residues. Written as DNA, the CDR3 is TGCGCCAGCAGCCCCCTTGCCGAGGACATAATACCCGGGGAGCTGTTTTTT. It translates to CASSPLAEDIIPGELFF.

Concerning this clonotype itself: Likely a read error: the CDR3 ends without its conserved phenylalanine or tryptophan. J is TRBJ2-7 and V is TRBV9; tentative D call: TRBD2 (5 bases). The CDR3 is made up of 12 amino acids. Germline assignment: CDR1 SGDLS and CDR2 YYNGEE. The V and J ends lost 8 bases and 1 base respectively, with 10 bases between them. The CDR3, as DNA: TGTGCCAGTGCGGGTGAGTCCTACGAGCAGTACTCC. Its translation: CASAGESYEQYS.

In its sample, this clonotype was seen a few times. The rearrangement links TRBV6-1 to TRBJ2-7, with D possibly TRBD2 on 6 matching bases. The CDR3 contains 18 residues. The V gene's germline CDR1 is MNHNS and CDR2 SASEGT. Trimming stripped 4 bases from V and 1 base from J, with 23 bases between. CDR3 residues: CASSVYLGRTGSSYEQYF. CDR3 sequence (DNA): TGTGCCAGCAGTGTTTACTTGGGACGTACCGGGAGTTCCTACGAGCAGTACTTC.

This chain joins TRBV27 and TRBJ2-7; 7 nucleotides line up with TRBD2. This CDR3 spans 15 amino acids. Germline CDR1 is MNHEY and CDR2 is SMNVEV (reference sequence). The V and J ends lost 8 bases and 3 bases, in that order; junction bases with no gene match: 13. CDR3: CASGIAGNVHYEQYF. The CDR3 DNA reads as TGTGCCAGCGGTATAGCGGGCAACGTCCACTACGAGCAGTACTTC.

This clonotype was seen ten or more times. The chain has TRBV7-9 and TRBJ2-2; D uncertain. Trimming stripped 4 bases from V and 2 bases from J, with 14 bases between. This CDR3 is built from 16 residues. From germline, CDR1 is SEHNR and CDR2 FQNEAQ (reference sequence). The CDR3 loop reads CASSSNLGFNTGELFF. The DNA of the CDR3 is TGTGCCAGCAGCTCCAATCTCGGGTTTAACACCGGGGAGCTGTTTTTT.

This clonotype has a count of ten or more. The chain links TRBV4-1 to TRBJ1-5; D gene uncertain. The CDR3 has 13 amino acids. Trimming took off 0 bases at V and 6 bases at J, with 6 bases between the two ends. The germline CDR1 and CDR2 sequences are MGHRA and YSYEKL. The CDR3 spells CASSQDVGQPQHF. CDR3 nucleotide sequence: TGCGCCAGCAGCCAAGACGTCGGTCAGCCCCAGCATTTT.

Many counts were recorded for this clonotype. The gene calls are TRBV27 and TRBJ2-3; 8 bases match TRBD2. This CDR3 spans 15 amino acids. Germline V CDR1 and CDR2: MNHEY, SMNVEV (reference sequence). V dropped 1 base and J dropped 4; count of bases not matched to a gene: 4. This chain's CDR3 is CASSLYSGGPDTQYF. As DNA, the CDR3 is TGTGCCAGCAGTTTATATTCGGGAGGGCCAGATACGCAGTATTTT.

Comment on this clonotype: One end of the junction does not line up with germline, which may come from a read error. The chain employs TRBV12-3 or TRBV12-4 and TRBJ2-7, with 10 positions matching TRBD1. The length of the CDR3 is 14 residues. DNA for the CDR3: TGTGCCAGCAGAGGAGACAGGGGGCGTTACGAGCATTACTTC. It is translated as CASRGDRGRYEHYF.